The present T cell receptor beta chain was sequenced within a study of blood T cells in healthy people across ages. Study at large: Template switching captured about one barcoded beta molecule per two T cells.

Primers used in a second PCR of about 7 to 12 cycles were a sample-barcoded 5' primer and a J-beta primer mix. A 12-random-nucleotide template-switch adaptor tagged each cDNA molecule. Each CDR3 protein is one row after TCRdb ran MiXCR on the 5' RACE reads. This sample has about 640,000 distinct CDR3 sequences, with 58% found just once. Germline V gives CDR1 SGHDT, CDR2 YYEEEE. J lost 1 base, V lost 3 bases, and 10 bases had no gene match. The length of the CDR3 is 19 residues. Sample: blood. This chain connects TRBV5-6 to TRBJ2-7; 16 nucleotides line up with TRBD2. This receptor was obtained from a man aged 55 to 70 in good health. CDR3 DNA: TGTGCCAGCAGCTCACTGGGACTAGCGGGGGGGCTCTGGTCCTACGAGCAGTACTTC. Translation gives CASSSLGLAGGLWSYEQYF.